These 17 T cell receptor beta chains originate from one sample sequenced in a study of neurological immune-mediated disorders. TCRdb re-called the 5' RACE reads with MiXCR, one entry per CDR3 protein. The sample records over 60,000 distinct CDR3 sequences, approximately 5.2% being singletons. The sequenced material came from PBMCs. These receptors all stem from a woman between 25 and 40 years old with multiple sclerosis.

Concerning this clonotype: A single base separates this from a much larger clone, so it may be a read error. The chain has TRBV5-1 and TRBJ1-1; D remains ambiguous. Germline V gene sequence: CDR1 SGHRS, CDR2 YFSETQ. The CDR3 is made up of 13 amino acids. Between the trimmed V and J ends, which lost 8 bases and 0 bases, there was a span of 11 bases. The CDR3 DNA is TGCGCCAGTGTGGGAAAGTTGAACACTGAAGCTTTCTTT. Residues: CASVGKLNTEAFF.

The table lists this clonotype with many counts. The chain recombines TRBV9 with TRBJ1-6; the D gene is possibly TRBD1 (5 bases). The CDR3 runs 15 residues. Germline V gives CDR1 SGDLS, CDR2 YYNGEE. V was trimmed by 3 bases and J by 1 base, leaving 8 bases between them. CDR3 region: CASSERTSYNSPLHF. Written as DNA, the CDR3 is TGTGCCAGCAGCGAAAGGACATCCTATAATTCACCCCTCCACTTT.

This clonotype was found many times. CDR3 coding DNA: TGTGCCAGCAGTTTACGGGGGGACAGGACTTACACTGAAGCTTTCTTT. This sequence encodes CASSLRGDRTYTEAFF. V usage is TRBV27 and J usage is TRBJ1-1; TRBD1 aligns across 8 bases. Germline loops: CDR1 MNHEY, CDR2 SMNVEV (reference sequence). The CDR3 length is 16 residues. After removal of 2 bases from V and 3 bases from J, the junction contained 8 bases not matched to a gene.

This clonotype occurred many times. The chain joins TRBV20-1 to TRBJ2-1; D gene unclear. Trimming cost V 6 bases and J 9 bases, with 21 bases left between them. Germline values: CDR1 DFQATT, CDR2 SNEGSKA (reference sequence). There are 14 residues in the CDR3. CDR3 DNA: TGCAGTGCCCCTCTAGGTGGTAGCTTGGGTGAGCAGTTCTTC. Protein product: CSAPLGGSLGEQFF.

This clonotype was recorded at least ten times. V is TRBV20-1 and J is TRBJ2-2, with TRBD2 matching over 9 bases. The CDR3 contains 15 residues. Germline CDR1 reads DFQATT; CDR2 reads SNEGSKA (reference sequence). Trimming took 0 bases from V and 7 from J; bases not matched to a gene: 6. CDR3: CSARDPRGGHGELFF. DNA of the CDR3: TGCAGTGCTAGAGACCCGCGGGGGGGCCACGGGGAGCTGTTTTTT.

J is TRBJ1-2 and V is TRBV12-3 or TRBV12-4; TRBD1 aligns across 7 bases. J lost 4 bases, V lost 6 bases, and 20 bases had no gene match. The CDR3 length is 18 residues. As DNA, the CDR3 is TGTGCCAGCAGCCCTTTTAAGTTCCAGGGGGTAGGTGGCTATGGCTACACCTTC. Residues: CASSPFKFQGVGGYGYTF.

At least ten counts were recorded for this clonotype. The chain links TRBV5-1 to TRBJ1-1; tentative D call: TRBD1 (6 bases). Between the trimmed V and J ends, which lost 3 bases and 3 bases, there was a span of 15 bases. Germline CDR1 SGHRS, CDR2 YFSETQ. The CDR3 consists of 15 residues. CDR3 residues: CASSYPEGGDTEAFF. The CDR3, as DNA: TGCGCCAGCAGCTACCCCGAGGGGGGCGACACTGAAGCTTTCTTT.

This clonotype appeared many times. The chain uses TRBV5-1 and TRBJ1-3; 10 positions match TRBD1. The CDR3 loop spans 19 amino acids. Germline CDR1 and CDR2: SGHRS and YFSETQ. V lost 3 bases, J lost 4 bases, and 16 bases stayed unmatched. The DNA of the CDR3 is TGCGCCAGCAGCTGGGCGGGACAGGGGCCTCAAAATCCCGGAAACACCATATATTTT. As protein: CASSWAGQGPQNPGNTIYF.

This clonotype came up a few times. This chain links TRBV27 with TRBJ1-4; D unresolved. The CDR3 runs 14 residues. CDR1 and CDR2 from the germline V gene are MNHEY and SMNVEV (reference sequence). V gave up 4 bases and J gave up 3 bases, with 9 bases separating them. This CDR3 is CASSYGFSNEKLFF. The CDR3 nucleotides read TGTGCCAGCAGTTACGGGTTCTCTAATGAAAAACTGTTTTTT.

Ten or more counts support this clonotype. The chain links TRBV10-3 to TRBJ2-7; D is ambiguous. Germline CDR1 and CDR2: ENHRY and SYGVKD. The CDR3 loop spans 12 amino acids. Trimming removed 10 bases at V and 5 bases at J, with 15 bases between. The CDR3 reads CAKNSRIHEQYF. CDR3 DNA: TGTGCCAAAAACAGCAGGATCCACGAGCAGTACTTC.

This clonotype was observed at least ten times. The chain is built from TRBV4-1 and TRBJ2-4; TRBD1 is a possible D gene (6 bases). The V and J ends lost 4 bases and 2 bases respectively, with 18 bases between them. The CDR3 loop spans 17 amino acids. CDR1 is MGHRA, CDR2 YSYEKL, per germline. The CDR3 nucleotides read TGCGCCAGCAGCCTGGGGCCTCTACAGGGTCCCAAAAACATTCAGTACTTC. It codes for CASSLGPLQGPKNIQYF.

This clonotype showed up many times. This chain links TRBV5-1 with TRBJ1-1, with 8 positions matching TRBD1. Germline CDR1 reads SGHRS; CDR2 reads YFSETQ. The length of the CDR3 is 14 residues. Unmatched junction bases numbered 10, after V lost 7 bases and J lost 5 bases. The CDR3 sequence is CASRSPGQATEAFF. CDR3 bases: TGCGCCAGCCGTTCGCCGGGACAGGCTACTGAAGCTTTCTTT.

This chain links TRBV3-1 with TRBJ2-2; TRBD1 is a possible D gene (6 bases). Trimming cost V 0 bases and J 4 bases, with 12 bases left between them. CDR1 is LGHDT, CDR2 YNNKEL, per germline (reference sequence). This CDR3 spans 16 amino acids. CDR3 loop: CASSQDLDRPTGELFF. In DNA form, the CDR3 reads TGTGCCAGCAGCCAAGATTTGGACAGACCCACCGGGGAGCTGTTTTTT.

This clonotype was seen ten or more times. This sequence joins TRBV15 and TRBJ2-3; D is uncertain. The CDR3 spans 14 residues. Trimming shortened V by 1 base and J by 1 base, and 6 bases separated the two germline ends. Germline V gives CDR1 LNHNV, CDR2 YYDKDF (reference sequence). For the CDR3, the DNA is TGTGCCACCAGCAGAGGAGAGGGCACAGATACGCAGTATTTT. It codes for CATSRGEGTDTQYF.

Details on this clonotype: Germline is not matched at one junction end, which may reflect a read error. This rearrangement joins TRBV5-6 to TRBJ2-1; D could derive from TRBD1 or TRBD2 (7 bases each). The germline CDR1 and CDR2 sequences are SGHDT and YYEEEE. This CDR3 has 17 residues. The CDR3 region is CASSLSIRGGAYKEQFF. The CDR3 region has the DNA TGTGCCAGCAGCTTGTCAATCAGGGGGGGGGCCTACAAAGAGCAGTTCTTC. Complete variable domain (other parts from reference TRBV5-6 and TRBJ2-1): DAGVTQSPTHLIKTRGQQVTLRCSPKSGHDTVSWYQQALGQGPQFIFQYYEEEERQRGNFPDRFSGHQFPNYSSELNVNALLLGDSALYLCASSLSIRGGAYKEQFFGPGTRLTVL.

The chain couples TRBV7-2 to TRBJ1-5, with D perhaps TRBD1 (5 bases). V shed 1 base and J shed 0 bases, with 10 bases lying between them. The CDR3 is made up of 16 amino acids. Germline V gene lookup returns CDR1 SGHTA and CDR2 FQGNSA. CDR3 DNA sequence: TGTGCCAGCAGCTTAGGGGGCTTACCTAGCAATCAGCCCCAGCATTTT. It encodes CASSLGGLPSNQPQHF.

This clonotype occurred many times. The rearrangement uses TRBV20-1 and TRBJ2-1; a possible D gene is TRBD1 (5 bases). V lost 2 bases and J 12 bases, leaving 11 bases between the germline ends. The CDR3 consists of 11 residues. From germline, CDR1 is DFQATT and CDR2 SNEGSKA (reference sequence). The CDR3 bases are TGCAGTGCTAGAATTCTGGGGCTGCAGTTCTTC. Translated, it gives CSARILGLQFF.